This T cell receptor beta chain was documented in a study of T-cell memory formation after mild COVID-19. The V and J ends lost 10 bases and 3 bases respectively, with 19 bases between them. The CDR3 has 14 residues. Germline lookup yields CDR1 SNHLY and CDR2 FYNNEI. Worth noting for this clonotype: As yet, its antigen is unknown.

TCRdb itself ran the 5' RACE reads through MiXCR, one entry per CDR3 protein. The data contain under 550,000 distinct CDR3 sequences, 18% of them singletons. Findings of the study overall: Several responding clones turned up in pre-infection memory, indicating that cross-reactive memory may have taken part. Whether day 37 second-wave clones are SARS-CoV-2-specific was not confirmed. Day 15 to 85 contracting clones showed balanced CD4/CD8; later expanders leaned CD4+.

The rearrangement links TRBV2 to TRBJ2-7; D possibly corresponds to TRBD2 (5 bases). The sequenced material came from PBMCs or a T cell subset sorted from them (not recorded which). The TCR originated in an adult woman who had mild COVID-19 (a few samples of this study predate the infection). Cell type and time point are not known. CDR3 protein: CAILRRKGNYEQYF. The CDR3 DNA reads as TGTGCCATCCTGAGGAGGAAGGGTAACTACGAGCAGTACTTC.